What follows are 18 T cell receptor beta chains derived from one specimen sequenced in a study of blood T cell repertoires in COVID-19. Here immunoSEQ multiplex PCR was the method, and the copy in TCRdb shows in-frame clones only, minus some. Of some 52,000 clones listed, approximately 84% are singletons. The sequenced material came from peripheral blood. These receptors were taken from a human donor in a cohort sampled during active COVID-19.

The chain joins TRBV10-1 to TRBJ2-2; unclear D gene. The CDR3 sequence is 12 residues long. CDR1 and CDR2 from the germline V gene are WNHNN and SYGVQD (reference sequence). V was cut by 4 bases and J by 4 bases, with 4 bases left in between. For the CDR3, the DNA is TGCGCCAGCAGTGTCCGCACCGGGGAGCTGTTTTTT. This sequence encodes CASSVRTGELFF.

This rearrangement joins TRBV6-6 to TRBJ2-7; 8 bases fit TRBD1. CDR1 and CDR2 from the germline V gene are MNHNY and SVGAGI (reference sequence). The CDR3 covers 14 residues. The ends lost 3 bases at V and 2 bases at J; junction bases unmatched: 3. Written as DNA, the CDR3 is TGTGCCAGCAGTTATCGGGGACAGGCCTACGAGCAGTACTTC. This translates into CASSYRGQAYEQYF.

The genes are TRBV18 and TRBJ2-6; TRBD1 might be the D (6 bases). CDR3 length: 18 amino acids. Looked up from germline, CDR1 is KGHSH and CDR2 is LQKENI. The ends were cut back, 6 bases at V and 4 bases at J, with 22 bases in the middle. The CDR3, as DNA: TGTGCCAGCTCCCACAGGATGGGTAGGACAGTCGGGGCCAACGTCCTGACTTTC. Amino acid sequence: CASSHRMGRTVGANVLTF.

J is TRBJ1-2 and V is TRBV9; 10 bases are a match to TRBD1. This CDR3 has 13 residues. The V gene end was trimmed by 4 bases and the J gene end by 7 bases; junction bases not matched to a gene: 4. The germline V gene encodes CDR1 SGDLS and CDR2 YYNGEE. The CDR3 loop reads CASSKTGGLGYTF. In DNA form, the CDR3 reads TGTGCCAGCAGCAAGACAGGGGGCCTTGGCTACACCTTC. The variable domain in full, with the rest retrieved from reference TRBV9 and TRBJ1-2, is DSGVTQTPKHLITATGQRVTLRCSPRSGDLSVYWYQQSLDQGLQFLIQYYNGEERAKGNILERFSAQQFPDLHSELNLSSLELGDSALYFCASSKTGGLGYTFGSGTRLTVV.

CDR3 nucleotide sequence: TGTGCCAGCAGCCAAGTTTTCCGGGCTGGGAGCTCTGGGGCCAACGTCCTGACTTTC. This gives the protein CASSQVFRAGSSGANVLTF. The chain joins TRBV4-2 to TRBJ2-6; possibly TRBD2 for D (5 bases). The germline CDR1 and CDR2 sequences are LGHNA and YNFKEQ. The CDR3 has 19 residues. V lost 1 base, J lost 0 bases, and 16 bases lay in between.

The chain recombines TRBV27 with TRBJ2-2; 10 positions match TRBD1. V was pared by 8 bases and J by 5 bases, with 8 bases of the junction left unmatched. CDR3 length: 15 amino acids. Per germline, CDR1 MNHEY and CDR2 SMNVEV (reference sequence). The CDR3 loop reads CASEATGGFTGELFF. DNA for the CDR3: TGTGCCAGCGAAGCGACAGGGGGCTTTACCGGGGAGCTGTTTTTT.

The gene calls are TRBV5-6 and TRBJ2-1; 9 bases map to TRBD2. The trim removed 2 bases at V and 8 bases at J, leaving 11 bases unmatched. This CDR3 has 16 amino acids. Germline V gene lookup returns CDR1 SGHDT and CDR2 YYEEEE. CDR3 region: CASSFDRVAGGHEQFF. CDR3 bases: TGTGCCAGCAGCTTCGACAGGGTCGCGGGAGGGCATGAGCAGTTCTTC. Full variable domain (outside the CDR3, taken from reference TRBV5-6 and TRBJ2-1): DAGVTQSPTHLIKTRGQQVTLRCSPKSGHDTVSWYQQALGQGPQFIFQYYEEEERQRGNFPDRFSGHQFPNYSSELNVNALLLGDSALYLCASSFDRVAGGHEQFFGPGTRLTVL.

V is TRBV13 and J is TRBJ2-7; 7 bases agree with TRBD1. The CDR3 has 14 residues. Germline V gives CDR1 PRHDT, CDR2 FYEKMQ (reference sequence). Trimming removed 5 bases from V and 2 bases from J; junction bases left unmatched: 6. The CDR3 reads CASSPRQGTYEQYF. CDR3 coding DNA: TGTGCCAGCAGCCCCAGACAGGGAACCTACGAGCAGTACTTC. The full variable domain, with the rest looked up from reference TRBV13 and TRBJ2-7, is AAGVIQSPRHLIKEKRETATLKCYPIPRHDTVYWYQQGPGQDPQFLISFYEKMQSDKGSIPDRFSAQQFSDYHSELNMSSLELGDSALYFCASSPRQGTYEQYFGPGTRLTVT.

The chain links TRBV5-1 to TRBJ2-7; maybe TRBD2 (7 bases). With 2 bases removed from V and 3 bases from J, the gap between germline ends came to 18 bases. The CDR3 spans 16 residues. In germline, CDR1 is SGHRS, CDR2 YFSETQ. The DNA for the CDR3 is TGCGCCAGCAGCTTACCGGGGGCGGGGGTAAGCTACGAGCAGTACTTC. It encodes CASSLPGAGVSYEQYF.

This clone showed up just once. The chain uses TRBV6-5 and TRBJ2-7; 7 bases line up with TRBD2. Germline CDR1 reads MNHEY; CDR2 reads SVGAGI. Losses at the gene ends were 0 bases for V and 1 base for J; bases not matched to a gene: 6. This CDR3 is 16 amino acids long. This CDR3 reads CASSYSISGPSYEQYF. CDR3 nucleotides: TGTGCCAGCAGTTACTCGATTAGCGGGCCGTCCTACGAGCAGTACTTC.

The chain is built from TRBV2 and TRBJ1-2; 9 bases are shared with TRBD1. The CDR3 length is 14 residues. CDR1 SNHLY and CDR2 FYNNEI come from the germline V gene. V shed 7 bases, J shed 7 bases, and the junction held 10 bases outside the gene matches. This chain's CDR3 is CASNSGQGNRGYTF. CDR3 DNA: TGTGCCAGCAACTCGGGACAGGGAAACCGTGGCTACACCTTC.

The chain has TRBV28 and TRBJ2-7; the match to TRBD1 covers 9 bases. V lost 5 bases to trimming and J lost 4 bases; unmatched junction nucleotides: 9. The CDR3 is 15 amino acids. CDR1 and CDR2 (germline): MDHEN, SYDVKM. The CDR3 coding sequence is TGTGCCAGCAGTCCCGCCGGGACAGGGAGGTACGAGCAGTACTTC. Translated, it gives CASSPAGTGRYEQYF.

This clone was counted at least ten times. The chain links TRBV14 to TRBJ2-7; TRBD2 might be the D (6 bases). CDR3 length: 13 residues. Germline-derived CDR1 and CDR2 are SGHDN and FVKESK. The ends were cut back, 5 bases at V and 6 bases at J, with 14 bases in the middle. CDR3 in amino acids: CASSKRTGSEQYF. CDR3 sequence (DNA): TGTGCCAGCAGCAAACGAACCGGGAGCGAGCAGTACTTC.

This clone has just a few counts. The J gene is TRBJ2-7, the V gene TRBV6-5; the D gene is possibly TRBD2 (5 bases). This CDR3 comprises 15 residues. V lost 6 bases, J lost 3 bases, and 18 bases lay in between. CDR1 and CDR2 from the germline V gene are MNHEY and SVGAGI. CDR3 region: CASRGTGKSHYEQYF. The CDR3 region has the DNA TGTGCCAGCAGGGGAACCGGGAAGTCCCACTACGAGCAGTACTTC.

This chain joins TRBV5-5 and TRBJ1-5, with 7 bases identical to TRBD1. The CDR3 is 14 amino acids. Per germline, CDR1 SGHKS and CDR2 YYEKEE (reference sequence). V dropped 1 base and J dropped 5; count of bases not matched to a gene: 3. Here the CDR3 DNA reads TGTGCCAGCAGCTTGATGACAGGGCATCAGCCCCAGCATTTT. Protein product: CASSLMTGHQPQHF.

This clone occurred once. The gene calls are TRBV2 and TRBJ2-1, with D maybe TRBD1 (6 bases). The V end lost 1 base, the J end lost 3 bases, and 10 bases lay between the germline ends. The CDR3 has 15 amino acids. Looked up from germline, CDR1 is SNHLY and CDR2 is FYNNEI. DNA of the CDR3: TGTGCCAGCAGTGAAGGGGACACCTACTACAATGAGCAGTTCTTC. Translating gives CASSEGDTYYNEQFF.

This rearrangement joins TRBV5-1 to TRBJ2-3, with 9 bases that match TRBD2. CDR1 and CDR2 (germline): SGHRS, YFSETQ. The CDR3 spans 14 residues. V was clipped by 4 bases and J by 2 bases; unmatched bases: 2. The CDR3 is CASSPGLATDTQYF. The CDR3 DNA reads as TGCGCCAGCAGCCCGGGACTAGCCACAGATACGCAGTATTTT. Based on the CDR3 plus reference TRBV5-1 and TRBJ2-3, the full variable domain is KAGVTQTPRYLIKTRGQQVTLSCSPISGHRSVSWYQQTPGQGLQFLFEYFSETQRNKGNFPGRFSGRQFSNSRSEMNVSTLELGDSALYLCASSPGLATDTQYFGPGTRLTVL.

The chain recombines TRBV3-1 (or the pseudogene TRBV3-2) with TRBJ2-2, with 7 bases that match TRBD1. The CDR3 is made up of 13 amino acids. Germline V CDR1 and CDR2: LGHDT, YNNKEL (reference sequence). J lost 9 bases, V lost 1 base, and 2 bases had no gene match. CDR3 sequence: CASSQGQGRELFF. The CDR3 DNA is TGTGCCAGCAGCCAAGGACAGGGCCGGGAGCTGTTTTTT.